The 17 T cell receptor beta chains reported below all come from one sample, sequenced in a study of T cells after posttransplantation cyclophosphamide. Sequencing was performed with immunoSEQ multiplex PCR; in TCRdb, only in-frame clones are kept and a portion is missing. The profile covers about 24,000 clones, none occurring a single time. The sample consisted of PBMCs. All receptors derive from a woman between 50 and 59 years old in good health, CMV-negative, and a related stem cell transplant donor.

This clone was detected ten times or more. The chain uses TRBV4-3 and TRBJ1-1, with a weak D call TRBD1 (6 bases). Per the germline V gene, CDR1 is LGHNA and CDR2 is YSLEER. The V end lost 0 bases, the J end lost 3 bases, and 23 bases lay between the germline ends. This CDR3 region has 19 residues. The CDR3 spells CASSQDLDIFGGQDTEAFF. The CDR3 DNA follows: TGCGCCAGCAGCCAAGATCTAGATATATTCGGGGGGCAGGACACTGAAGCTTTCTTT.

This clone was seen at least ten times. The rearrangement uses TRBV29-1 and TRBJ2-1; 9 nucleotides align to TRBD2. Trimming at V came to 5 bases and at J to 8 bases, leaving 10 bases not matched to a gene. The CDR3 runs 14 residues. Germline V gives CDR1 SQVTM, CDR2 ANQGSEA. The CDR3 nucleotides read TGCAGCGTTAAGTTAGCGGGAGATCATGATGAGCAGTTCTTC. Protein sequence: CSVKLAGDHDEQFF.

This clone was counted at least ten times. The rearrangement joins TRBV5-4 to TRBJ2-5; 8 positions match TRBD1. CDR3 length equals 14 residues. V trimming: 4 bases; J trimming: 2 bases; junction bases outside the gene matches: 4. Germline V gene data show CDR1 as SGHNT and CDR2 as YYREEE (reference sequence). For the CDR3, the DNA is TGTGCCAGCAGCCTCGGACAGGGACAAGAGACCCAGTACTTC. Translating it yields CASSLGQGQETQYF.

This clone was seen a handful of times. The V gene is TRBV7-2, the J gene TRBJ2-5; no clear D gene. The end of the DNA is better explained by TRBJ2-7, so the J call may be wrong. The CDR3 totals 11 residues. CDR1 and CDR2 from the germline V gene are SGHTA and FQGNSA. The CDR3 loop is CASMTGGEQYF. The CDR3 coding sequence is TGTGCCAGCATGACTGGCGGCGAGCAGTACTTC.

This clone was observed at least ten times. The J gene is TRBJ1-2, the V gene TRBV19; 10 nucleotides match TRBD1. In germline, CDR1 is LNHDA, CDR2 SQIVND (reference sequence). The V segment lost 6 bases and the J segment 7 bases; nucleotides outside the gene matches: 5. CDR3 length: 13 amino acids. CDR3 sequence: CASSRDRGGGYTF. In DNA form, the CDR3 reads TGTGCCAGTAGCAGGGACAGGGGTGGTGGCTACACCTTC.

This clone was found many times. The chain is built from TRBV6-5 and TRBJ1-4, with unresolved D. The V end was cut by 4 bases, the J end by 7 bases, with 13 bases between. The CDR3 spans 14 residues. Germline loops: CDR1 MNHEY, CDR2 SVGAGI. The CDR3 sequence: CASSSAGSGEKLFF. The CDR3 DNA reads as TGTGCCAGCAGTTCTGCGGGGTCGGGTGAAAAACTGTTTTTT.

This clone was seen ten or more times. The rearrangement joins TRBV2 to TRBJ2-1, with 9 bases identical to TRBD2. Germline V gene lookup returns CDR1 SNHLY and CDR2 FYNNEI. This CDR3 comprises 13 residues. Trimming took 8 bases from V and 10 from J; bases not matched to a gene: 9. The CDR3 reads CASATSGRREQFF. In DNA form, the CDR3 reads TGTGCCAGCGCGACTAGCGGCCGTCGAGAGCAGTTCTTC.

This clone was observed at least ten times. The rearrangement links TRBV5-1 to TRBJ2-4, with TRBD1 as a possible D gene (5 bases). This CDR3 has 14 residues. V gave up 0 bases and J gave up 9 bases, with 13 bases separating them. Looked up from germline, CDR1 is SGHRS and CDR2 is YFSETQ. The DNA of the CDR3 is TGCGCCAGCAGCTTGGACCAGGGTAAGGGCATTCAGTACTTC. Translating gives CASSLDQGKGIQYF. The variable domain in full, with the rest retrieved from reference TRBV5-1 and TRBJ2-4, is KAGVTQTPRYLIKTRGQQVTLSCSPISGHRSVSWYQQTPGQGLQFLFEYFSETQRNKGNFPGRFSGRQFSNSRSEMNVSTLELGDSALYLCASSLDQGKGIQYFGAGTRLSVL.

This clone was recorded at least ten times. The chain links TRBV7-3 to TRBJ2-2; TRBD2 aligns across 7 bases. CDR3 size: 15 residues. The J segment lost 1 base and the V segment lost 5 bases, leaving 4 bases of the junction unmatched. In germline, CDR1 is SGHTA, CDR2 FQGTGA. The DNA for the CDR3 is TGTGCCAGCAGCCGCGGGGGATTGAACACCGGGGAGCTGTTTTTT. Translated, it gives CASSRGGLNTGELFF.

This clone was seen ten or more times. The V and J genes are TRBV4-3 and TRBJ1-2, with D tentatively TRBD1 (6 bases). CDR1 LGHNA and CDR2 YSLEER come from the germline V gene. The germline V and J ends were trimmed by 4 bases and 9 bases, with 18 bases remaining between them. The CDR3 runs to 14 residues. CDR3 nucleotides: TGCGCCAGCAGCCCGGGAGGGGGGAGGAGAAGCTACACCTTC. Translating gives CASSPGGGRRSYTF.

This clone was recorded at least ten times. V is TRBV7-6 and J is TRBJ1-3; unclear D gene. Trimming pared 5 bases from V and 0 bases from J, leaving 11 bases between. The CDR3 runs 15 residues. In germline, CDR1 is SGHVS, CDR2 FNYEAQ. Here the CDR3 DNA reads TGTGCCAGCAGCGCACACAGCCTCTCTGGAAACACCATATATTTT. Its translation is CASSAHSLSGNTIYF.

This clone occurred many times. The chain carries TRBV5-1 and TRBJ1-2; a weak D match, TRBD1 (6 bases). Trimming pared 0 bases from V and 2 bases from J, leaving 14 bases between. Germline lookup yields CDR1 SGHRS and CDR2 YFSETQ. This CDR3 comprises 16 residues. CDR3 DNA: TGCGCCAGCAGCTTGGCCAACAGGGTTATGAACTATGGCTACACCTTC. Amino acid sequence: CASSLANRVMNYGYTF.

This clone was observed at least ten times. CDR3 loop: CASSLEPRGYSEAFF. DNA of the CDR3: TGTGCCAGCAGCTTAGAACCTAGGGGTTACAGTGAAGCTTTCTTT. The rearrangement links TRBV7-6 to TRBJ1-1, with D maybe TRBD1 (5 bases). Germline CDR1 SGHVS, CDR2 FNYEAQ. The germline V and J ends were trimmed by 1 base and 7 bases, with 16 bases remaining between them. The CDR3 runs to 15 residues.

This clone was found many times. The chain combines TRBV12-5 with TRBJ2-3; 7 nucleotides align to TRBD1. This CDR3 spans 16 amino acids. Germline CDR1 reads LGHNT; CDR2 reads FRNRAP. V was pared by 6 bases and J by 2 bases, with 11 bases of the junction left unmatched. In nucleotides, the CDR3 is TGTGCTAGTGGATCTTACAGGGGATATAACACAGATACGCAGTATTTT. Amino acid sequence: CASGSYRGYNTDTQYF. The full variable domain, with the rest looked up from reference TRBV12-5 and TRBJ2-3, is DARVTQTPRHKVTEMGQEVTMRCQPILGHNTVFWYRQTMMQGLELLAYFRNRAPLDDSGMPKDRFSAEMPDATLATLKIQPSEPRDSAVYFCASGSYRGYNTDTQYFGPGTRLTVL.

The V call is TRBV30, the J call TRBJ2-3, with 10 bases fitting TRBD2. CDR3 size: 14 residues. Germline trimming cut 6 bases from V and 4 bases from J; bases unmatched to any gene: 7. CDR1 is GTSNPN, CDR2 SVGIG, per germline (reference sequence). The CDR3, as DNA: TGTGCCTGCACGAGCGGGAGGGCCTCAGATACGCAGTATTTT. It codes for CACTSGRASDTQYF.

The sample holds many counts of this clone. The chain joins TRBV7-9 to TRBJ1-1; no definite D call. V was trimmed by 7 bases and J by 0 bases, leaving 6 bases between them. In germline, CDR1 is SEHNR, CDR2 FQNEAQ (reference sequence). This CDR3 contains 12 residues. The chain's CDR3 is CASTNMNTEAFF. In nucleotides, the CDR3 is TGTGCCAGCACCAACATGAACACTGAAGCTTTCTTT.

There are many counts of this clone. The genes are TRBV18 and TRBJ2-1; 10 bases agree with TRBD2. The V segment lost 6 bases and the J segment 5 bases; nucleotides outside the gene matches: 4. CDR3 length: 14 residues. Germline V gives CDR1 KGHSH, CDR2 LQKENI. The CDR3 loop reads CASSFSGRDNEQFF. The CDR3 nucleotides read TGTGCCAGCTCTTTCAGCGGGAGGGACAATGAGCAGTTCTTC.